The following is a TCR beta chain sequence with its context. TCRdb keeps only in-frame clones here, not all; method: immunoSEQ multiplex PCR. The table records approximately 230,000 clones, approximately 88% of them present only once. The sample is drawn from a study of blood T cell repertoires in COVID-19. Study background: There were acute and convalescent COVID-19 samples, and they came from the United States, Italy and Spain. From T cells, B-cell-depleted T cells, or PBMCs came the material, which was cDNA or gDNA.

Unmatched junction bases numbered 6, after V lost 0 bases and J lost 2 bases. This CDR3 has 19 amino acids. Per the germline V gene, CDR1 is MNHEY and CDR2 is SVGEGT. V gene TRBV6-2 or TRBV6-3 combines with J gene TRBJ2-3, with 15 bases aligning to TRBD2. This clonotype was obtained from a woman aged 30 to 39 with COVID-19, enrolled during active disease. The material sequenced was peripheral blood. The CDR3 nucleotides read TGTGCCAGCAGTTACTCCGGGACTAGCGGGGGGCTAACCACAGATACGCAGTATTTT. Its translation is CASSYSGTSGGLTTDTQYF.